The clone carrying this T cell receptor beta chain was seen more than once but under ten times. These data originate in a study of cytomegalovirus exposure and HLA in healthy donors. Primers included in the PCR were 60 Vbeta and 13 Jbeta primers. The data were produced by immunoSEQ multiplex PCR, yet TCRdb's version contains in-frame clones alone and is incomplete. The sample has under 70,000 clones, approximately 80% seen once; the top ten hold about 3.1%. The length of the CDR3 is 17 residues. Germline V lookup: CDR1 SEHNR, CDR2 FQNEAQ (reference sequence). Between the trimmed V and J ends, which lost 4 bases and 5 bases, there was a span of 24 bases.

The clonotype was recovered from a man in his fifties in good health and CMV-seronegative. J is TRBJ2-7 and V is TRBV7-9; D might be TRBD2 (6 bases). The sample taken for sequencing was PBMCs. The CDR3 nucleotides are TGTGCCAGCAGCTCCCCTGTGGGGGGAGACGATGCCGACGAGCAGTACTTC. Its protein product is CASSSPVGGDDADEQYF.